This paragraph covers one T cell receptor (beta chain) sequence. This CDR3 contains 13 residues. Germline lookup yields CDR1 SGDLS and CDR2 YYNGEE. V lost 3 bases and J lost 5, with 12 bases in between. Original processing methods: Nucleated cell number was recorded as an estimate derived from reference gene primer amplification. The data were produced by immunoSEQ multiplex PCR, yet TCRdb's version contains in-frame clones alone and is incomplete. The V and J calls and clone size are taken from that table; D and trimming were inferred from the DNA. Among roughly 170,000 clones listed, more than 80% were seen once. This record comes from a study of blood T cell repertoires in COVID-19. Whole-study context: The origin of the acute and convalescent COVID-19 samples was the United States, Italy and Spain. Sample material is recorded as cDNA or gDNA derived from T cells, B-cell-depleted T cells, or PBMCs.

The sequenced sample consisted of peripheral blood. The TCR comes from a human donor in a cohort sampled during active COVID-19. V usage is TRBV9 and J usage is TRBJ2-7; D perhaps matches TRBD1 (6 bases). The CDR3 sequence: CASSAGQIDEQYF. CDR3 DNA: TGTGCCAGCAGCGCCGGACAGATCGACGAGCAGTACTTC.